Below are 14 T cell receptor beta chains sequenced from a single sample in a study of blood T cell repertoires in COVID-19. The repertoire was sequenced with immunoSEQ multiplex PCR; TCRdb's copy has only in-frame clones and lacks some. The table includes 70,000 to 90,000 clones, 70% to 90% detected once. Sequencing used peripheral blood. These receptors were obtained from a man at least 80 years old with active or convalescent COVID-19.

This clone was seen just once. This chain uses TRBV28 with TRBJ2-1; TRBD1 matches 9 bases. Germline CDR1 is MDHEN and CDR2 is SYDVKM. The CDR3 loop spans 17 amino acids. Trimming took 4 bases from V and 7 from J; bases not matched to a gene: 14. The CDR3 bases are TGTGCCAGCAGTTCAATCGGCGGGACAGGGAAGCGGAATGAGCAGTTCTTC. Translation: CASSSIGGTGKRNEQFF.

This chain joins TRBV19 and TRBJ1-6; TRBD1 agrees at 11 bases. The J segment lost 0 bases and the V segment lost 5 bases, leaving 9 bases of the junction unmatched. This CDR3 has 19 residues. The germline V gene encodes CDR1 LNHDA and CDR2 SQIVND (reference sequence). The CDR3 sequence: CASSPGQGDISSYNSPLHF. As DNA, the CDR3 is TGTGCCAGTAGTCCGGGACAGGGGGACATCAGCTCCTATAATTCACCCCTCCACTTT.

The chain couples TRBV7-2 to TRBJ2-1; 7 bases line up with TRBD1. CDR1 SGHTA and CDR2 FQGNSA come from the germline V gene. This CDR3 is 14 amino acids long. V gave up 5 bases and J gave up 9 bases; unmatched junction bases: 10. The CDR3 DNA reads TGTGCCAGCAGCGGCAGGGGGATTAAGCTTGAGCAGTTCTTC. Protein product: CASSGRGIKLEQFF.

Here the CDR3 reads CASSLGGQASNQPQHF. The CDR3 bases are TGTGCCAGCAGCTTAGGGGGACAGGCAAGCAATCAGCCCCAGCATTTT. This chain joins TRBV7-2 and TRBJ1-5, with 8 bases fitting TRBD1. The ends lost 1 base at V and 1 base at J; junction bases unmatched: 3. This CDR3 is 16 amino acids long. Germline CDR1 and CDR2: SGHTA and FQGNSA. Using reference TRBV7-2 and TRBJ1-5 for the parts outside the CDR3, the full variable domain is GAGVSQSPSNKVTEKGKDVELRCDPISGHTALYWYRQSLGQGLEFLIYFQGNSAPDKSGLPSDRFSAERTGGSVSTLTIQRTQQEDSAVYLCASSLGGQASNQPQHFGDGTRLSIL.

This clone appeared a few times. The V call is TRBV27, the J call TRBJ1-2; D remains ambiguous. This CDR3 has 14 residues. CDR1 and CDR2 (germline): MNHEY, SMNVEV (reference sequence). The germline V and J ends were trimmed by 4 bases and 2 bases, with 11 bases remaining between them. The CDR3 DNA reads TGTGCCAGCAGTTATCGTCCACAAAACTATGGCTACACCTTC. It codes for CASSYRPQNYGYTF.

Only a few counts were recorded for this clone. V gene TRBV6-2 or TRBV6-3 combines with J gene TRBJ2-2; tentatively, D is TRBD2 (5 bases). The V end lost 0 bases, the J end lost 1 base, and 12 bases lay between the germline ends. The germline V gene encodes CDR1 MNHEY and CDR2 SVGEGT. This CDR3 comprises 17 residues. The CDR3 sequence is CASSYSRRRRNTGELFF. CDR3 bases: TGTGCCAGCAGTTACTCGAGGAGGCGGAGGAACACCGGGGAGCTGTTTTTT.

This clone showed up just a few times. The genes are TRBV19 and TRBJ2-6, with D possibly being TRBD1 (6 bases). This CDR3 contains 16 residues. The germline V gene has CDR1 LNHDA and CDR2 SQIVND (reference sequence). Trimming removed 6 bases from V and 0 bases from J, with 12 bases in between. Here the CDR3 reads CASRPHRDSGANVLTF. CDR3 in DNA: TGTGCCAGTAGGCCACACAGGGACTCTGGGGCCAACGTCCTGACTTTC.

The chain carries TRBV6-5 and TRBJ1-1; 8 positions agree with TRBD1. The germline CDR1 and CDR2 sequences are MNHEY and SVGAGI. This CDR3 spans 13 amino acids. V dropped 6 bases and J dropped 3; count of bases not matched to a gene: 3. The CDR3, as DNA: TGTGCCAGCAGGGCGACAGGGGACACTGAAGCTTTCTTT. This codes for CASRATGDTEAFF.

V and J are TRBV6-1 and TRBJ1-6; no firm D call. CDR1 and CDR2 (germline): MNHNS, SASEGT. V shed 1 base and J shed 7 bases, with 14 bases lying between them. The CDR3 extends over 16 amino acids. The CDR3 protein is CASSEGRFSPNSPLHF. The CDR3 bases are TGTGCCAGCAGTGAAGGCAGGTTCTCTCCAAATTCACCCCTCCACTTT.

This clone appeared a single time. CDR3 nucleotides: TGTGCCAGCAGCATAGGGACAGGCTTCTATGGCTACACCTTC. Encoded protein: CASSIGTGFYGYTF. This sequence joins TRBV11-1 and TRBJ1-2, with TRBD1 matching over 8 bases. V lost 5 bases and J lost 4; bases outside the gene matches: 6. The CDR3 is made up of 14 amino acids. CDR1 is SGHAT, CDR2 FQDESV, per germline (reference sequence).

In this sample, this clone turned up once. The J gene is TRBJ2-3, the V gene TRBV11-2; 9 nucleotides line up with TRBD2. V lost 1 base and J lost 4; bases outside the gene matches: 3. The CDR3 sequence is 15 residues long. Germline loops: CDR1 SGHAT, CDR2 FQNNGV. DNA for the CDR3: TGTGCCAGCAGCTTAGGCGGGAGGGCCGCAGATACGCAGTATTTT. The encoded protein is CASSLGGRAADTQYF.

The chain is built from TRBV4-2 and TRBJ2-1; TRBD2 aligns across 13 bases. The germline gives CDR1 LGHNA, CDR2 YNFKEQ. The CDR3 covers 19 residues. Losses at the gene ends were 1 base for V and 0 bases for J; bases not matched to a gene: 6. In DNA form, the CDR3 reads TGTGCCAGCAGCCAAGTAGGGACTAGCGGGATAAGCTCCTACAATGAGCAGTTCTTC. Protein product: CASSQVGTSGISSYNEQFF.

The chain joins TRBV14 to TRBJ2-5; 10 bases fit TRBD2. The CDR3 is 15 amino acids. CDR1 SGHDN and CDR2 FVKESK come from the germline V gene. V dropped 1 base and J dropped 6; count of bases not matched to a gene: 5. The CDR3 reads CASSQGLAGVKTQYF. DNA for the CDR3: TGTGCCAGCAGCCAAGGCCTAGCGGGGGTAAAGACCCAGTACTTC.

This chain uses TRBV5-1 with TRBJ2-4, with D possibly matching TRBD2 (7 bases). Trimming took 1 base from V and 0 from J, leaving 14 bases between them. The CDR3 totals 17 residues. CDR1 and CDR2 (germline): SGHRS, YFSETQ. The DNA for the CDR3 is TGCGCCAGCAGCTTGAGGGGGAGGGGAGTAGCCAAAAACATTCAGTACTTC. It specifies CASSLRGRGVAKNIQYF.